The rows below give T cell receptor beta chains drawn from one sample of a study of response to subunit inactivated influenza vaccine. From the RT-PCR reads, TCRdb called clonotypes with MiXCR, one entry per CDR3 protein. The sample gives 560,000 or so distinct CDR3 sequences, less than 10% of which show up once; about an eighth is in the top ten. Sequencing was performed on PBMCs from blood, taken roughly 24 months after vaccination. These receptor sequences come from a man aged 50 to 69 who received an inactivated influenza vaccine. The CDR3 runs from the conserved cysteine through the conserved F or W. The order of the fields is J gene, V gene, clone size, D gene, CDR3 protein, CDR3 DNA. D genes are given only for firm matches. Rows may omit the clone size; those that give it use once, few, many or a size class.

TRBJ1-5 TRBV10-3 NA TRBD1 CATYPGQGYSNQPQHF TGTGCCACTTACCCCGGACAGGGCTATAGCAATCAGCCCCAGCATTTT
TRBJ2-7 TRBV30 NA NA CAWSVRGSYEQYF TGTGCCTGGAGTGTACGAGGGTCCTACGAGCAGTACTTC
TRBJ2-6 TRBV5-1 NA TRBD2 CASSPWGGSGADVLTF TGCGCCAGCAGCCCCTGGGGGGGTTCTGGGGCCGACGTCCTGACTTTC
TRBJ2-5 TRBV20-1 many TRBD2 CSAPNLLAGDEETQYF TGCAGTGCCCCTAATCTACTAGCGGGGGACGAAGAGACCCAGTACTTC
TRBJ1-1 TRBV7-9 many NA CATMNTEAFF TGTGCCACGATGAACACTGAAGCTTTCTTT
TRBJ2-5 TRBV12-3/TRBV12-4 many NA CASSLVTGPQETQYF TGTGCCAGCAGTTTAGTAACGGGACCCCAAGAGACCCAGTACTTC
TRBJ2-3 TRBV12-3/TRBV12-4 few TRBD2 CASTRTSGGAADTQYF TGTGCCAGCACACGGACTAGCGGGGGGGCAGCAGATACGCAGTATTTT
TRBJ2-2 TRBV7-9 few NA CASSLGVSTNTGELFF TGTGCCAGCAGCTTAGGGGTCAGCACGAACACCGGGGAGCTGTTTTTT
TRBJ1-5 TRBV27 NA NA CASSYGGLNQPQHF TGTGCCAGCAGTTACGGGGGCCTCAATCAGCCCCAGCATTTT
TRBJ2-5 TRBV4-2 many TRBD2 CASSRGAGGEETQYF TGTGCCAGCAGCCGAGGGGCGGGAGGAGAAGAGACCCAGTACTTC
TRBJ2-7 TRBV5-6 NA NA CARSPRSSGISYEQYF TGTGCCAGGAGCCCCCGGTCGTCGGGCATATCCTACGAGCAGTACTTC
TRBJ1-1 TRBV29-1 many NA CSVSPDINTEAFF TGCAGCGTTTCCCCGGATATCAACACTGAAGCTTTCTTT
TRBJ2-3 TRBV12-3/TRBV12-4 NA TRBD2 CASSLVAGEVFLGTDTQYF TGTGCCAGCAGTTTAGTAGCGGGGGAAGTATTTCTCGGCACAGATACGCAGTATTTT
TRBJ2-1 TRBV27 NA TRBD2 CASSSPSSGGRNEQFF TGTGCCAGCAGTTCCCCGTCGAGCGGGGGGCGGAATGAGCAGTTCTTC
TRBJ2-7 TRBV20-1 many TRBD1 CSAQGQGTPRSEQYF TGCAGTGCTCAGGGACAGGGAACTCCGCGATCCGAGCAGTACTTC
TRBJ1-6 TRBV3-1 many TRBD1 CASSQGQLNSPLHF TGTGCCAGCAGCCAGGGACAGCTCAATTCACCCCTCCACTTT
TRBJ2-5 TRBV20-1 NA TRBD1 CSAPTRQQGVETQYF TGCAGTGCGCCGACCCGGCAGCAGGGGGTTGAGACCCAGTACTTC
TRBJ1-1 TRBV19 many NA CASRGPMNTEAFF TGTGCCAGTAGAGGCCCCATGAACACTGAAGCTTTCTTT
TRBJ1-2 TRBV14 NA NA CASSQDRSVGGYTF TGTGCCAGCAGCCAAGATCGTTCGGTGGGCGGCTACACCTTC
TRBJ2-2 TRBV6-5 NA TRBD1 CASRYQQGAITGELFF TGTGCCAGCAGATACCAGCAGGGGGCTATCACCGGGGAGCTGTTTTTT
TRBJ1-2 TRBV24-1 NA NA CATSDLRGFGYTF TGTGCCACCAGTGATCTCAGGGGATTTGGCTACACCTTC
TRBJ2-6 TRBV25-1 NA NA CASSDWGSGANVLTF TGTGCCAGCAGTGATTGGGGTTCTGGGGCCAACGTCCTGACTTTC
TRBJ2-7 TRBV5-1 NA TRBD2 CASSRGTSGTTYEQYF TGCGCCAGCAGCCGAGGGACTAGCGGGACCACCTACGAGCAGTACTTC
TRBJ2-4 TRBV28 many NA CASSPPSAENIQYF TGTGCCAGCAGTCCCCCTAGCGCCGAAAACATTCAGTACTTC
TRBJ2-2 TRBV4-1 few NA CASSQVTVNTGELFF TGCGCCAGCAGCCAAGTGACAGTGAACACCGGGGAGCTGTTTTTT
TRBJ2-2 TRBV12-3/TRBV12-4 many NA CASSFRGNGELFF TGTGCCAGCAGTTTCCGGGGAAACGGGGAGCTGTTTTTT
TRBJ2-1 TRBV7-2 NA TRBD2 CASSAEGTSVGIF TGTGCCAGCAGCGCGGAGGGGACTAGCGTTGGGATCTTC
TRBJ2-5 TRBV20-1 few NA CSARQPTVGLETQYF TGCAGTGCTAGACAGCCGACGGTGGGTCTGGAGACCCAGTACTTC
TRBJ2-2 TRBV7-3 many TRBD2 CASRAGVNTGELFF TGTGCCAGCAGGGCGGGAGTGAACACCGGGGAGCTGTTTTTT
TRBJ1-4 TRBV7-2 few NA CASSFDEKLFF TGTGCCAGCAGCTTCGATGAAAAACTGTTTTTT
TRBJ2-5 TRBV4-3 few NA CASSHPGLETQYF TGCGCCAGCAGCCATCCAGGGCTGGAGACCCAGTACTTC
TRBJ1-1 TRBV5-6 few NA CASSLKGTTEAFF TGTGCCAGCAGCTTGAAGGGCACCACTGAAGCTTTCTTT
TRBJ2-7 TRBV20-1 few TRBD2 CSARDNLGTSGSYEQYF TGCAGTGCTAGAGATAATTTAGGGACTAGCGGGAGTTACGAGCAGTACTTC
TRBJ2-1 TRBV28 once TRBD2 CASSSGGPKYNEQFF TGTGCCAGCAGCAGCGGGGGCCCCAAATACAATGAGCAGTTCTTC
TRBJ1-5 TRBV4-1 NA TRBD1 CASSRETGGFQPQHF TGCGCCAGCAGCCGCGAGACAGGGGGTTTTCAGCCCCAGCATTTT
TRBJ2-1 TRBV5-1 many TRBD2 CASSLVLARNNEQFF TGCGCCAGCAGCTTGGTACTAGCGCGAAACAATGAGCAGTTCTTC
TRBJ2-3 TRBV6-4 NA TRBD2 CASSEGLWITDTQYF TGTGCCAGCAGTGAGGGACTATGGATCACAGATACGCAGTATTTT
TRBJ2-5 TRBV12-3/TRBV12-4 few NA CASSPLLGKPQETQYF TGTGCCAGCAGTCCCCTTTTAGGGAAACCTCAAGAGACCCAGTACTTC
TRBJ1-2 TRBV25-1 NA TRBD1 CASSDGPWAGGDYGYTF TGTGCCAGCAGTGACGGGCCCTGGGCAGGGGGGGACTATGGCTACACCTTC
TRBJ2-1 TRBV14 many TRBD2 CASSGTSVWNEQFF TGTGCCAGCTCCGGGACTAGCGTATGGAATGAGCAGTTCTTC
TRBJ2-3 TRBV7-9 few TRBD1 CASSSINRDRGTDTQYF TGTGCCAGCAGCTCGATCAACCGGGACAGGGGCACAGATACGCAGTATTTT